This T cell receptor beta chain was sequenced in a study of TIL therapy for anti-PD-1-resistant metastatic lung cancer. This CDR3 contains 15 residues. J lost 3 bases, V lost 3 bases, and 4 bases had no gene match. Germline CDR1 is MNHEY and CDR2 is SMNVEV (reference sequence). The time point denotes: pre-treatment sample, taken before nivolumab and TIL therapy. The immunoSEQ assay was v3. Data came from immunoSEQ multiplex PCR; TCRdb stores just in-frame clones and leaves some out. The sample has about 44,000 clones; 70% to 80% are singletons. The rearrangement uses TRBV27 and TRBJ1-4; 7 nucleotides agree with TRBD1. This TCR derives from a man between 65 and 85 years old with non-small cell lung cancer. Sample: blood, taken at baseline. Written as DNA, the CDR3 is TGTGCCAGCAGTTTTCGACAGGGTCCTAATGAAAAACTGTTTTTT. Protein product: CASSFRQGPNEKLFF.